This T cell receptor (beta chain) was profiled in a study of T-cell memory formation after mild COVID-19. Study-level results: Clones that shrank (day 15 to 85) were balanced CD4/CD8, whereas later expanders leaned CD4+.

In its sample, this clonotype was seen a few times. The antigen is not known. Using its own MiXCR run on the 5' RACE reads, TCRdb lists one record per CDR3 protein. The data show 350,000 to 500,000 distinct CDR3 sequences, about 20% seen once. The sample was PBMCs or a T cell subset sorted from them (not recorded which). The sequence derives from an adult woman who had mild COVID-19 (a few samples of this study predate the infection). Cell type and time point are not known.

Here the CDR3 DNA reads TGTGCCAGCAGCGCAATGGGCCTTTTTAGCCTAGCGGGGGGGGAGACCCAGTACTTC. Translated, it gives CASSAMGLFSLAGGETQYF. The chain employs TRBV9 and TRBJ2-5, with TRBD2 matching over 12 bases. Germline lookup yields CDR1 SGDLS and CDR2 YYNGEE. This CDR3 is 19 amino acids long. V shed 3 bases and J 5 bases; nucleotides not matched to a gene: 17.